Shown below are 27 T cell receptor beta chains from a single sample sequenced in a study of blood T cell repertoires in COVID-19. Here immunoSEQ multiplex PCR was the method, and the copy in TCRdb shows in-frame clones only, minus some. The table shows 150,000 to 160,000 clones, with approximately 80% occurring only once. The sample comprised peripheral blood. These receptors originate from a woman aged 50 to 60 with acute or convalescent COVID-19.

The chain combines TRBV24-1 with TRBJ2-1; D not certain. Germline V gene lookup returns CDR1 KGHDR and CDR2 SFDVKD. V lost 5 bases and J lost 7, with 8 bases in between. The CDR3 runs 12 residues. This chain's CDR3 is CATSARANEQFF. The CDR3 bases are TGTGCCACCAGTGCCCGAGCTAATGAGCAGTTCTTC.

The sample holds a few counts of this clone. The V call is TRBV19, the J call TRBJ2-7; D possibly corresponds to TRBD1 (5 bases). The V end was cut by 2 bases, the J end by 0 bases, with 11 bases between. There are 15 residues in the CDR3. CDR1 and CDR2 from the germline V gene are LNHDA and SQIVND (reference sequence). CDR3 DNA: TGTGCCAGTAGTATACTCCCAGGGAACTCCTACGAGCAGTACTTC. Protein: CASSILPGNSYEQYF.

V and J are TRBV28 and TRBJ1-2; D call uncertain. Germline CDR1 reads MDHEN; CDR2 reads SYDVKM. Trimming stripped 5 bases from V and 4 bases from J, with 5 bases between. The CDR3 covers 11 residues. DNA of the CDR3: TGTGCCAGCAGTGGCGGCTATGGCTACACCTTC. Its translation: CASSGGYGYTF.

The chain has TRBV10-3 and TRBJ1-2, with a tentative D call TRBD1 (6 bases). The CDR3 extends over 14 amino acids. Trimming took 4 bases from V and 4 from J, leaving 13 bases between them. Per germline, CDR1 ENHRY and CDR2 SYGVKD. This CDR3 reads CAISAGTPPYGYTF. The DNA of the CDR3 is TGTGCCATCAGTGCCGGGACACCACCCTATGGCTACACCTTC.

V usage is TRBV5-4 and J usage is TRBJ2-4; a possible D gene is TRBD2 (5 bases). Trimming took off 3 bases at V and 7 bases at J, with 11 bases between the two ends. Germline V gene data show CDR1 as SGHNT and CDR2 as YYREEE (reference sequence). The CDR3 is 13 amino acids. CDR3 in DNA: TGTGCCAGCAGCTCCGCGGACTTGAACATTCAGTACTTC. It translates to CASSSADLNIQYF.

This rearrangement joins TRBV4-3 to TRBJ2-7; TRBD1 agrees at 10 bases. This CDR3 contains 15 residues. With 3 bases clipped from V and 2 bases from J, the junction kept 4 bases outside the gene matches. Per the germline V gene, CDR1 is LGHNA and CDR2 is YSLEER. The CDR3 coding sequence is TGCGCCAGCAGCCAGGAGACAGGGGGCGCCTACGAGCAGTACTTC. Protein product: CASSQETGGAYEQYF.

V gene TRBV11-2 combines with J gene TRBJ2-1, with D possibly being TRBD2 (7 bases). CDR1 and CDR2 (germline): SGHAT, FQNNGV. This CDR3 comprises 17 residues. Trimming took 5 bases from V and 6 from J, leaving 23 bases between them. The CDR3 reads CASSKRVDGGLVNEQFF. CDR3 bases: TGTGCCAGCAGCAAGCGGGTGGACGGGGGGCTTGTCAATGAGCAGTTCTTC.

The chain carries TRBV5-1 and TRBJ2-1; TRBD2 matches 11 bases. This CDR3 contains 14 residues. V was clipped by 5 bases and J by 2 bases; unmatched bases: 0. Per germline, CDR1 SGHRS and CDR2 YFSETQ. This CDR3 is CASSSGGAYNEQFF. The CDR3 region has the DNA TGCGCCAGCAGTAGCGGGGGGGCCTACAATGAGCAGTTCTTC.

The rearrangement joins TRBV5-1 to TRBJ2-1, with D possibly being TRBD2 (6 bases). The germline V and J ends were trimmed by 2 bases and 8 bases, with 11 bases remaining between them. This CDR3 region has 13 residues. Germline CDR1 reads SGHRS; CDR2 reads YFSETQ. As DNA, the CDR3 is TGCGCCAGCAGCTTAGGGACTTTCGATGAGCAGTTCTTC. Translated: CASSLGTFDEQFF.

The gene calls are TRBV18 and TRBJ2-7; TRBD1 might be the D (5 bases). Trimming took off 3 bases at V and 3 bases at J, with 12 bases between the two ends. The germline V gene encodes CDR1 KGHSH and CDR2 LQKENI. The CDR3 is 14 residues long. The CDR3 nucleotides read TGTGCCAGCTCACCCGACAGTAACTACTACGAGCAGTACTTC. It specifies CASSPDSNYYEQYF.

This rearrangement joins TRBV7-9 to TRBJ1-4; 11 bases map to TRBD1. CDR3 length: 16 residues. CDR1 and CDR2 from the germline V gene are SEHNR and FQNEAQ (reference sequence). J gave up 4 bases and V 4 bases, and 5 bases lay outside the gene matches. The CDR3 loop reads CASSSGDRGFNEKLFF. The CDR3, as DNA: TGTGCCAGCAGCTCAGGGGACAGGGGGTTTAATGAAAAACTGTTTTTT.

The genes are TRBV6-5 and TRBJ2-7; tentatively, D is TRBD1 (6 bases). The CDR3 spans 11 residues. The germline gives CDR1 MNHEY, CDR2 SVGAGI. V was trimmed by 6 bases and J by 7 bases, leaving 10 bases between them. As DNA, the CDR3 is TGTGCCAGCAGACAGGGTTGGGAGCAGTACTTC. Translating gives CASRQGWEQYF.

This chain uses TRBV7-2 with TRBJ1-6, with unresolved D. CDR1 and CDR2 (germline): SGHTA, FQGNSA. V was pared by 5 bases and J by 3 bases, with 14 bases between. This CDR3 is 16 amino acids long. This CDR3 reads CASSNQAQLYNSPLHF. The CDR3 DNA is TGTGCCAGCAGCAACCAGGCGCAGCTCTATAATTCACCCCTCCACTTT.

CDR3 sequence reads: CASSLAGGTINSPLHF. DNA for the CDR3: TGCGCCAGCAGCTTGGCGGGGGGAACCATAAATTCACCCCTCCACTTT. This chain links TRBV5-1 with TRBJ1-6; tentative D call: TRBD1 (5 bases). The V end was cut by 0 bases, the J end by 7 bases, with 14 bases between. Germline V gene sequence: CDR1 SGHRS, CDR2 YFSETQ. The CDR3 has 16 residues.

This clone was recorded once. The chain joins TRBV30 to TRBJ2-3, with 9 bases aligning to TRBD2. The trim removed 0 bases at V and 3 bases at J, leaving 4 bases unmatched. This CDR3 region has 15 residues. The germline V gene has CDR1 GTSNPN and CDR2 SVGIG (reference sequence). CDR3 residues: CAWSVASGTTDTQYF. The CDR3 DNA reads TGTGCCTGGAGTGTGGCTAGCGGGACAACAGATACGCAGTATTTT.

This sequence joins TRBV9 and TRBJ2-7; TRBD1 agrees at 8 bases. From germline, CDR1 is SGDLS and CDR2 YYNGEE. V was clipped by 3 bases and J by 7 bases; unmatched bases: 9. The CDR3 consists of 14 residues. The CDR3 reads CASSGDIRGQEQYF. CDR3 DNA sequence: TGTGCCAGCAGCGGGGATATCAGGGGGCAGGAGCAGTACTTC.

The chain has TRBV28 and TRBJ2-7; tentative D call: TRBD2 (6 bases). V was shortened by 6 bases and J by 3 bases, with 21 bases between the two germline ends. Germline V CDR1 and CDR2: MDHEN, SYDVKM. The length of the CDR3 is 16 residues. CDR3: CASSRPHGGRGYEQYF. DNA of the CDR3: TGTGCCAGCAGCCGACCCCACGGGGGAAGGGGCTACGAGCAGTACTTC.

This chain uses TRBV18 with TRBJ1-2, with D unresolved. The CDR3 is 13 amino acids. Germline values: CDR1 KGHSH, CDR2 LQKENI. Between the trimmed V and J ends, which lost 2 bases and 8 bases, there was a span of 12 bases. The CDR3 loop reads CASSPNSDWGYTF. CDR3 coding DNA: TGTGCCAGCTCACCAAATTCGGACTGGGGCTACACCTTC.

This chain links TRBV19 with TRBJ1-4; D ambiguous. From germline, CDR1 is LNHDA and CDR2 SQIVND (reference sequence). V dropped 5 bases and J dropped 0 bases, with 7 bases sitting between them. The CDR3 contains 14 residues. CDR3 amino acids: CASSLTTTNEKLFF. For the CDR3, the DNA is TGTGCCAGTAGTTTGACAACAACTAATGAAAAACTGTTTTTT.

The gene calls are TRBV7-2 and TRBJ1-5, with TRBD1 matching 9 bases. This CDR3 has 16 residues. Germline V CDR1 and CDR2: SGHTA, FQGNSA. V shed 1 base, J shed 6 bases, and the junction held 7 bases outside the gene matches. This chain's CDR3 is CASSLVGQGSSQPQHF. The CDR3 DNA sequence: TGTGCCAGCAGCTTAGTCGGACAGGGGTCGAGTCAGCCCCAGCATTTT.

A single count supports this clone. This sequence joins TRBV7-8 and TRBJ1-1, with 9 bases lining up with TRBD1. This CDR3 comprises 13 residues. The junction had 4 bases not matched to a gene; V was cut back by 5 bases and J by 6 bases. Germline V gene data show CDR1 as SGHVS and CDR2 as FQNEAQ. CDR3 protein: CASSLDRGSEAFF. The CDR3 DNA follows: TGTGCCAGCAGCCTGGACAGGGGCTCTGAAGCTTTCTTT.

The chain links TRBV3-1 (or the pseudogene TRBV3-2) to TRBJ1-2; 8 nucleotides agree with TRBD1. The CDR3 spans 14 residues. Unmatched junction bases numbered 5, after V lost 2 bases and J lost 6 bases. Germline V lookup: CDR1 LGHDT, CDR2 YNNKEL (reference sequence). The CDR3 loop is CASSQTQGADGYTF. The CDR3 DNA follows: TGTGCCAGCAGCCAAACTCAGGGGGCGGATGGCTACACCTTC.

The chain has TRBV27 and TRBJ2-2; TRBD2 agrees at 8 bases. CDR3 size: 16 residues. Germline CDR1 reads MNHEY; CDR2 reads SMNVEV (reference sequence). V shed 6 bases, J shed 6 bases, and the junction held 12 bases outside the gene matches. The CDR3 sequence: CASRLAQRERSGELFF. The CDR3 DNA sequence: TGTGCCAGCAGGCTGGCGCAGCGGGAGAGGTCCGGGGAGCTGTTTTTT.

V usage is TRBV28 and J usage is TRBJ2-5, with unresolved D. CDR3 length: 14 residues. CDR1 MDHEN and CDR2 SYDVKM come from the germline V gene. V lost 7 bases and J 2 bases, leaving 14 bases between the germline ends. The CDR3 loop is CASKKAQAQETQYF. CDR3 nucleotide sequence: TGTGCCAGCAAAAAGGCCCAGGCGCAAGAGACCCAGTACTTC.

The chain joins TRBV5-1 to TRBJ1-6; 8 positions agree with TRBD1. Germline V lookup: CDR1 SGHRS, CDR2 YFSETQ. With 1 base clipped from V and 10 bases from J, the junction kept 7 bases outside the gene matches. This CDR3 has 15 residues. This CDR3 reads CASSLSIQGVSPLHF. The CDR3 DNA follows: TGCGCCAGCAGCTTGTCGATACAGGGGGTGTCACCCCTCCACTTT.

The chain has TRBV12-3 or TRBV12-4 and TRBJ1-1, with no clear D. CDR3 length equals 12 residues. V was trimmed by 4 bases and J by 4 bases, leaving 7 bases between them. The CDR3 sequence: CASSSRFTEAFF. The DNA for the CDR3 is TGTGCCAGCAGTTCCAGGTTCACTGAAGCTTTCTTT.

The CDR3 nucleotides are TGTGCCAGCAGCTCAGGACTAGCGGGAGTGAACGAGCAGTACTTC. Translation gives CASSSGLAGVNEQYF. The chain couples TRBV6-5 to TRBJ2-7; 13 nucleotides align to TRBD2. The V segment lost 6 bases and the J segment 5 bases; nucleotides outside the gene matches: 7. The CDR3 runs 15 residues. Germline lookup yields CDR1 MNHEY and CDR2 SVGAGI.